Listed below are T cell receptor beta chains from one sample, sequenced in a study of glioma-infiltrating T cells after dendritic cell vaccination. The table came from immunoSEQ multiplex PCR; TCRdb's copy has only in-frame clones and leaves some out. Of roughly 80,000 clones detected, around 90% appear once; the ten largest clones hold around 2%. Sequenced here: blood, sampled after dendritic cell vaccination. These TCRs come from a human donor with glioblastoma. CDR3s include the opening cysteine and the closing phenylalanine or tryptophan. A D gene is named only where the DNA matches it firmly. Not every row has a clone size; where given, it reads once, few, many or a size class.

cdr3_length,j_call,clone_size,v_call,d_call,cdr3_aa,cdr3_nt
15,TRBJ2-7,.,TRBV14,TRBD2,CASSTRLAGAYEQYF,TGTGCCAGCAGTACTCGACTAGCGGGGGCCTACGAGCAGTACTTC
16,TRBJ2-1,.,TRBV7-6,TRBD2,CASSTRVGGSYNEQFF,TGTGCCAGCAGCACACGAGTGGGAGGGTCCTACAATGAGCAGTTCTTC
16,TRBJ2-1,.,TRBV7-2,TRBD2,CASSLRTSGGNNEQFF,TGTGCCAGCAGCCTACGGACTAGCGGGGGAAACAATGAGCAGTTCTTC
15,TRBJ2-1,.,TRBV7-3,TRBD2,CASSVEAGAYNEQFF,TGTGCCAGCAGCGTCGAAGCGGGAGCCTACAATGAGCAGTTCTTC
13,TRBJ2-1,.,TRBV5-1,.,CASSLVGGNEQFF,TGCGCCAGCAGCTTGGTCGGGGGCAATGAGCAGTTCTTC
17,TRBJ1-5,few,TRBV21-1,.,CASSKESPRASNQPQHF,TGTGCCAGCAGCAAAGAATCCCCCAGGGCTAGCAATCAGCCCCAGCATTTT
14,TRBJ1-2,.,TRBV5-6,.,CASQAGDTNYGYTF,TGTGCCAGCCAAGCTGGGGACACCAACTATGGCTACACCTTC
17,TRBJ2-3,once,TRBV10-1,TRBD2,CASSQPGTSGRTDTQYF,TGCGCCAGCAGTCAACCCGGGACTAGCGGGCGCACAGATACGCAGTATTTT
15,TRBJ2-2,.,TRBV5-1,.,CASSPLRGETGELFF,TGCGCCAGCAGCCCCCTCCGCGGGGAAACCGGGGAGCTGTTTTTT
12,TRBJ1-1,.,TRBV5-1,.,CASGQVKTEAFF,TGCGCCAGCGGCCAGGTTAAGACTGAAGCTTTCTTT
18,TRBJ1-2,.,TRBV12-5,TRBD1,CASGSPGQGPLGNYGYTF,TGTGCTAGTGGTTCGCCGGGACAGGGCCCCCTCGGCAACTATGGCTACACCTTC
15,TRBJ2-7,.,TRBV5-1,TRBD1,CASSLNGQGPYEQYF,TGCGCCAGCAGCTTGAATGGACAGGGCCCCTACGAGCAGTACTTC
14,TRBJ1-2,.,TRBV7-9,TRBD1,CASSPGQGEGGYTF,TGTGCCAGCAGCCCCGGACAGGGGGAGGGTGGCTACACCTTC
17,TRBJ1-2,.,TRBV5-6,TRBD1,CASSILGGTDSNYGYTF,TGTGCCAGCAGCATCTTAGGTGGGACAGATTCTAACTATGGCTACACCTTC
14,TRBJ2-7,.,TRBV5-6,TRBD1,CASSWGTGHYEQYF,TGTGCCAGCAGCTGGGGGACAGGCCACTACGAGCAGTACTTC
16,TRBJ1-3,.,TRBV5-1,.,CASSLADSSGGNTIYF,TGCGCCAGCAGCTTGGCCGACTCTTCGGGGGGAAACACCATATATTTT
14,TRBJ1-1,.,TRBV2,.,CASSEASAVNEAFF,TGTGCCAGCAGTGAAGCTAGTGCGGTGAATGAAGCTTTCTTT
13,TRBJ2-7,.,TRBV29-1,.,CSVERGGSYEQYF,TGCAGCGTTGAACGAGGGGGTAGCTACGAGCAGTACTTC
14,TRBJ1-2,.,TRBV9,.,CASSVAERNYGYTF,TGTGCCAGCAGCGTAGCTGAGCGAAACTATGGCTACACCTTC
14,TRBJ2-2,.,TRBV7-3,.,CASSPPGSTGELFF,TGTGCCAGCAGCCCCCCAGGGTCCACCGGGGAGCTGTTTTTT
14,TRBJ2-5,.,TRBV5-4,TRBD2,CASTRGLAGETQYF,TGTGCCAGCACCCGAGGGCTAGCGGGAGAGACCCAGTACTTC
16,TRBJ2-7,.,TRBV11-3,TRBD1,CASSAGGQAHKDEQYF,TGTGCCAGCAGCGCAGGGGGACAGGCCCATAAGGACGAGCAGTACTTC
14,TRBJ1-2,.,TRBV6-1,TRBD1,CASSGQGALFGYTF,TGTGCCAGCAGTGGACAGGGGGCCCTCTTTGGCTACACCTTC
15,TRBJ2-1,.,TRBV7-2,TRBD2,CASSGTSGTYNEQFF,TGTGCCAGCAGCGGGACTAGCGGGACCTACAATGAGCAGTTCTTC
16,TRBJ2-1,.,TRBV7-8,TRBD2,CASSAALIGGGNEQFF,TGTGCCAGCAGCGCAGCCCTGATCGGGGGGGGGAATGAGCAGTTCTTC
17,TRBJ1-1,.,TRBV9,TRBD1,CASSGWGTGFANTEAFF,TGTGCCAGCAGCGGATGGGGGACAGGGTTCGCGAACACTGAAGCTTTCTTT
15,TRBJ2-1,.,TRBV5-1,.,CASSLEPGSYNEQFF,TGCGCCAGCAGCTTGGAGCCAGGGTCCTACAATGAGCAGTTCTTC
15,TRBJ1-1,few,TRBV11-1,.,CASSFLSVRGTEAFF,TGTGCCAGCAGCTTTCTTTCGGTTAGGGGCACTGAAGCTTTCTTT